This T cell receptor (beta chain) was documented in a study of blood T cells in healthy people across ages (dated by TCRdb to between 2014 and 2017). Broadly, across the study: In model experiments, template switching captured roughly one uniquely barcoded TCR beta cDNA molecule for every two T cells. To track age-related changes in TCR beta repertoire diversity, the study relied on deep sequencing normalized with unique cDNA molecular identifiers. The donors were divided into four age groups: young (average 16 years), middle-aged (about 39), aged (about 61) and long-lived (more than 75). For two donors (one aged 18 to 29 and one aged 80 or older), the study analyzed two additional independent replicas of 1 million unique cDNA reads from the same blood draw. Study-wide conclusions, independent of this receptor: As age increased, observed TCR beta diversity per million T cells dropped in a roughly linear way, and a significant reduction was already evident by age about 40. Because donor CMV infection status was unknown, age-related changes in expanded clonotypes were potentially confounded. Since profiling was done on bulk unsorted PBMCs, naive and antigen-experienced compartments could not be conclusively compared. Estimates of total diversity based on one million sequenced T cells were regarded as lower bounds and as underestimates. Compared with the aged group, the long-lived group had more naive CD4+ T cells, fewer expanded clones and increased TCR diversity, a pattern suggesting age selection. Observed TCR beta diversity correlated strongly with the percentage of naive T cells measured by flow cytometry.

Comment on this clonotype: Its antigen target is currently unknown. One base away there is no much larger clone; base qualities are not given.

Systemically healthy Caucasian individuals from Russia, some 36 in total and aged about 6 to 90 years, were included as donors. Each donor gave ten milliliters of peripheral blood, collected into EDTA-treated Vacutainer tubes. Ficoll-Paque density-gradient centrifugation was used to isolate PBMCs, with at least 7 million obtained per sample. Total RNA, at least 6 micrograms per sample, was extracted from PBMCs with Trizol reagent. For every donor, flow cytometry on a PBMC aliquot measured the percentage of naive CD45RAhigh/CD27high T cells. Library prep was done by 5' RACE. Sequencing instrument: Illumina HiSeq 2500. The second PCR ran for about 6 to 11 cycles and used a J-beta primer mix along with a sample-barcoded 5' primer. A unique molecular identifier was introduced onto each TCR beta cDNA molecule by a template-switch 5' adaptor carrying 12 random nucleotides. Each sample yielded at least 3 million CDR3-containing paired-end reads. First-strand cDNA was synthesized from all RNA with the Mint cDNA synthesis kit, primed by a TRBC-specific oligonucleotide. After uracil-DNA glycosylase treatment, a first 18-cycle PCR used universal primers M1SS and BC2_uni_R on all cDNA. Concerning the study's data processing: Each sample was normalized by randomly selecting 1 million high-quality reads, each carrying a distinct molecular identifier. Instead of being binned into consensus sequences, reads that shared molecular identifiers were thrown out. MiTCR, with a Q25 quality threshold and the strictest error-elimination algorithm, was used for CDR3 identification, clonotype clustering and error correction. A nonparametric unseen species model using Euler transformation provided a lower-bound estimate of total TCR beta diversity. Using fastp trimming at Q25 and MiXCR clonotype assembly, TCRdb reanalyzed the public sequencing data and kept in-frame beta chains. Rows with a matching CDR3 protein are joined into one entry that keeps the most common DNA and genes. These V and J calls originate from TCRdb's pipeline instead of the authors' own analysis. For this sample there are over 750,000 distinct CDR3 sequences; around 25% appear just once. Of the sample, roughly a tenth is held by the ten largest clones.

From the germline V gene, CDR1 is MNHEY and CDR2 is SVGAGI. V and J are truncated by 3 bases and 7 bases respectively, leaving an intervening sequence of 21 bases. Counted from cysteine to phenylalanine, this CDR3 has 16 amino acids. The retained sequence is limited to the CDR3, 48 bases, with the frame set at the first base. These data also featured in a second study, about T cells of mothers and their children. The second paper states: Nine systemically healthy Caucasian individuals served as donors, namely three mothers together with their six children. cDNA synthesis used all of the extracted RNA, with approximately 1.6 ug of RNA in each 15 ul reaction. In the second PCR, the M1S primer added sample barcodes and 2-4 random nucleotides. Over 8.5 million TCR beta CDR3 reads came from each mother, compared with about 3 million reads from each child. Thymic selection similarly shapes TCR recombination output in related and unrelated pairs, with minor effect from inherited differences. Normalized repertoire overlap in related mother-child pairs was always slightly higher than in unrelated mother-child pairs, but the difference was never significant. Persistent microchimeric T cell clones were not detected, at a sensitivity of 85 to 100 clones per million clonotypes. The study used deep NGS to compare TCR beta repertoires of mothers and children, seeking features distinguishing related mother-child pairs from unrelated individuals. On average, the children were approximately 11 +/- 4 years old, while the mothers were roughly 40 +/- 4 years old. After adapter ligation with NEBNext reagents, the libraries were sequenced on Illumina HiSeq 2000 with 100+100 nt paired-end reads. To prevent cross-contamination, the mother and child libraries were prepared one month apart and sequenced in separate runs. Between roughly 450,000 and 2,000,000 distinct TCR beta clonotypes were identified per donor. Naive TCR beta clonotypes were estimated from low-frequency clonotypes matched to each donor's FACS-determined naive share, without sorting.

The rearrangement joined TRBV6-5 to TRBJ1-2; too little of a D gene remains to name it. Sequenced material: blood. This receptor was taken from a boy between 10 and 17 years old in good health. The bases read TGTGCCAGCAGTTATCCCCTTCATGGAGGGCTGGGTGGCTACACCTTC. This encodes CASSYPLHGGLGGYTF.